The clone carrying this T cell receptor (beta chain) was seen just once. The data originate from a study of OX40 agonist ivuxolimab in advanced cancers. V was pared by 1 base and J by 2 bases, with 5 bases of the junction left unmatched. This CDR3 is built from 15 residues. Germline V gives CDR1 GTSNPN, CDR2 SVGIG (reference sequence). The repertoire was sequenced with immunoSEQ multiplex PCR; TCRdb's copy has only in-frame clones and lacks some. The data show 70,000 or so clones, 65% to 85% seen once. The sample consisted of CD4+ or CD8+ T cells sorted from blood, taken in a trial of the OX40 agonist ivuxolimab. The receptor comes from an adult with an advanced solid tumor such as melanoma, head and neck, liver or kidney cancer. V gene TRBV30 combines with J gene TRBJ2-3, with 8 bases lining up with TRBD2. The CDR3 spells CAWSGGGGPTDTQYF. CDR3 coding DNA: TGTGCCTGGAGTGGGGGCGGGGGGCCCACAGATACGCAGTATTTT.